This paragraph covers one TCR beta chain sequence. As yet, its antigen is unknown. TCRdb's copy holds only in-frame clones and misses some; the assay was immunoSEQ multiplex PCR. The table has 100,000 to 150,000 clones, approximately 92% seen once; the top ten hold around 1.1%. Germline V gene sequence: CDR1 MNHNS, CDR2 SASEGT. The V and J ends lost 7 bases and 7 bases, in that order; junction bases with no gene match: 7. This CDR3 region has 14 residues. This specimen belongs to a study of cytomegalovirus exposure and HLA in healthy donors. Study results and limitations: According to a subsequent analysis, TCR clusters identified in the first cohort showed a tendency to co-occur across the roughly 130 validation repertoires. Rarity marked most TCR sequences, yet some public TCRs occurred in many donors.

Sequenced: PBMCs. This TCR derives from a woman under 30 in good health and CMV-seronegative. V is TRBV6-1 and J is TRBJ2-2, with 9 bases fitting TRBD1. CDR3 nucleotides: TGTGCCAGCAAAAGGACAGGGGCGGGCGGGGAGCTGTTTTTT. This sequence encodes CASKRTGAGGELFF.